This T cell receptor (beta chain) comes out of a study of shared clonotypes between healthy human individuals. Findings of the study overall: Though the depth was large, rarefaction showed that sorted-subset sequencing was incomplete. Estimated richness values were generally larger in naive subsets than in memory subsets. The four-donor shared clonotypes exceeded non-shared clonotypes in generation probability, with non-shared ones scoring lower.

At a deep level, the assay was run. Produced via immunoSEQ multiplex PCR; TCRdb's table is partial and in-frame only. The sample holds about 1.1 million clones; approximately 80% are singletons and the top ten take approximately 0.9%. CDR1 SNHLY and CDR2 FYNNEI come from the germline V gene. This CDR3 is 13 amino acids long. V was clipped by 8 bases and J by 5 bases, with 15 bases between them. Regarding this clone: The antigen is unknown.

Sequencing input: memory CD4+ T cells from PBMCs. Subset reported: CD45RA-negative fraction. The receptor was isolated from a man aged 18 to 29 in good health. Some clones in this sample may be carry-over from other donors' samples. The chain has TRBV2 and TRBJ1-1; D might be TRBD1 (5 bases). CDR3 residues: CASLVRQGTEAFF. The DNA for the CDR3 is TGTGCCAGCCTGGTTCGCCAGGGAACTGAAGCTTTCTTT. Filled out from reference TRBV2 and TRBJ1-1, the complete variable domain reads EPEVTQTPSHQVTQMGQEVILRCVPISNHLYFYWYRQILGQKVEFLVSFYNNEISEKSEIFDDQFSVERPDGSNFTLKIRSTKLEDSAMYFCASLVRQGTEAFFGQGTRLTVV.